This T cell receptor beta chain emerged from a study of siplizumab effects on memory and regulatory T cells. The J segment lost 3 bases and the V segment lost 5 bases, leaving 2 bases of the junction unmatched. Germline assignment: CDR1 SQVTM and CDR2 ANQGSEA. The CDR3 is made up of 13 amino acids. Study-wide findings and caveats: There was no confirmation of the suppressive function of proliferating Tregs from siplizumab cultures. The Treg-derived share of mappable alloreactive CD4+ clones averaged 68.8% with siplizumab and around 26% in controls.

This clone was picked up a small number of times. The antigen is unknown. Repertoires were generated with immunoSEQ multiplex PCR, while TCRdb's copy carries only in-frame clones and drops some. The sample lists approximately 100,000 clones, about nine tenths occurring once. The origin of this receptor is a human donor in good health. Some clones in this sample may be carry-over from other donors' samples. The sample consisted of CD4+ T cells sorted from blood. The V gene is TRBV29-1, the J gene TRBJ1-5, with TRBD1 matching 9 bases. CDR3 residues: CSVWDRDNQPQHF. The DNA of the CDR3 is TGCAGCGTTTGGGACAGGGACAATCAGCCCCAGCATTTT.